This is a list of T cell receptor beta chains from one sample in a study of cytomegalovirus exposure and HLA in healthy donors. Assay: immunoSEQ multiplex PCR; the TCRdb copy retains only in-frame clones and omits some. The sample carries some 160,000 clones, 82% recorded once. Specimen: PBMCs. These receptors all come from a woman aged 50 to 65 in good health and CMV-seronegative. CDR3s include the opening cysteine and the closing phenylalanine or tryptophan. D genes are given only for firm matches. Clone size is given for some rows only: seen once, a few or many times, or a class if the clone is expanded.

V gene	D gene	J gene	clone size	CDR3 protein	CDR3 DNA
TRBV10-3	TRBD2	TRBJ2-3	.	CAISWTSGTDTQYF	TGTGCCATCAGCTGGACTAGCGGGACAGATACGCAGTATTTT
TRBV19	TRBD1	TRBJ2-2	once	CASSSTGAETGELFF	TGTGCCAGTAGTTCGACAGGGGCGGAGACCGGGGAGCTGTTTTTT
TRBV11-2	.	TRBJ2-4	.	CASSSNGPGAQYF	TGTGCCAGCAGCTCAAACGGACCAGGGGCTCAGTACTTC
TRBV7-9	.	TRBJ1-1	few	CASSIGGSGNTEAFF	TGTGCCAGCTCGATAGGAGGGTCAGGGAACACTGAAGCTTTCTTT
TRBV27	TRBD1	TRBJ2-2	.	CASESPGTENTGELFF	TGTGCCAGTGAATCACCCGGGACAGAGAACACCGGGGAGCTGTTTTTT
TRBV15	TRBD2	TRBJ2-1	.	CATSTGTSGYNEQFF	TGTGCCACCAGCACGGGTACTAGCGGCTACAATGAGCAGTTCTTC
TRBV5-6	.	TRBJ1-1	.	CASSLGGPNTEAFF	TGTGCCAGCAGCTTGGGGGGCCCGAACACTGAAGCTTTCTTT
TRBV30	.	TRBJ1-5	.	CAWTPGSNQPQHF	TGTGCCTGGACACCCGGTAGCAATCAGCCCCAGCATTTT
TRBV11-2	.	TRBJ2-5	.	CASSPGSRETQYF	TGTGCCAGCAGCCCAGGGTCCCGGGAGACCCAGTACTTC
TRBV5-8	.	TRBJ2-2	.	CASSRQSGELFF	TGTGCCAGCAGCCGACAATCCGGGGAGCTGTTTTTT
TRBV2	TRBD2	TRBJ2-7	.	CALRGSPGEQYF	TGTGCCCTCCGCGGGAGTCCCGGCGAGCAGTACTTC
TRBV12-5	TRBD1	TRBJ1-2	.	CASGFSRGQGFYGYTF	TGTGCTAGTGGTTTCAGTAGGGGACAGGGGTTCTATGGCTACACCTTC